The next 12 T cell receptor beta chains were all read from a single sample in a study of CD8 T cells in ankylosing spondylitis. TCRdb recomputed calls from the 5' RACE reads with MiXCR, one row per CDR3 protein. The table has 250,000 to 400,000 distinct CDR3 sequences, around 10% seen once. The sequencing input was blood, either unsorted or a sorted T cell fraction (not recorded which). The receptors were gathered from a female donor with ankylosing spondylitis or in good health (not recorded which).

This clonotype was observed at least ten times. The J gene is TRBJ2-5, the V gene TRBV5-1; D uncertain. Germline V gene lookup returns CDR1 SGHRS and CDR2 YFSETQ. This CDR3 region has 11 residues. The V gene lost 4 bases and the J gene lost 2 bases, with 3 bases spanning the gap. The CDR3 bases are TGCGCCAGCAGCACTCAAGAGACCCAGTACTTC. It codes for CASSTQETQYF.

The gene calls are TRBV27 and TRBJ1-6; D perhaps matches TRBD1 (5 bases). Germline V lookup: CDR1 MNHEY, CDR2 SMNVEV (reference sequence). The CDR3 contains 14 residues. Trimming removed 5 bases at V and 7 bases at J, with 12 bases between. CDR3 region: CASSQTEFNSPLHF. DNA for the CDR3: TGTGCCAGCAGTCAGACAGAGTTCAATTCACCCCTCCACTTT.

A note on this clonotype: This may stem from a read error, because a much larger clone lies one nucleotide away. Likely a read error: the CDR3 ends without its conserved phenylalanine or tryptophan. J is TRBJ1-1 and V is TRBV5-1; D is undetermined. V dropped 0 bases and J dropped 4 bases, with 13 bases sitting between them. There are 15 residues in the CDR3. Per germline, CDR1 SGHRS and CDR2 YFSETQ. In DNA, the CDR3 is TGCGCCAGCAGCTTGGGTGGCAGGATGTTCACTGAAGCTTTCGTT. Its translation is CASSLGGRMFTEAFV.

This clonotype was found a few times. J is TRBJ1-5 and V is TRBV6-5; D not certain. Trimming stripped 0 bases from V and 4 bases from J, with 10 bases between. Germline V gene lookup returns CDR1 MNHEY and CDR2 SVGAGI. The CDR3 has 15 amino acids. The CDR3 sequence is CASSYSGGVNQPQHF. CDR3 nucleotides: TGTGCCAGCAGTTACTCGGGTGGTGTAAATCAGCCCCAGCATTTT.

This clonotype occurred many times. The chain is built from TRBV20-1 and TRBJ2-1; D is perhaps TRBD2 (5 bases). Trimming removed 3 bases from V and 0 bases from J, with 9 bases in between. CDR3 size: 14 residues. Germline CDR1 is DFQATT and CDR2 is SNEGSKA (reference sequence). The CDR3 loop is CSASREPSYNEQFF. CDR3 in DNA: TGCAGTGCTAGTAGGGAGCCCTCCTACAATGAGCAGTTCTTC.

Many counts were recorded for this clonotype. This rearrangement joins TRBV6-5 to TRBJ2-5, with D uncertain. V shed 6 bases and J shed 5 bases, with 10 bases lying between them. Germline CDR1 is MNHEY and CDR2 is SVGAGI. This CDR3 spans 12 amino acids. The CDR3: CASRTLWETQYF. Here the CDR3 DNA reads TGTGCCAGCAGGACACTATGGGAGACCCAGTACTTC.

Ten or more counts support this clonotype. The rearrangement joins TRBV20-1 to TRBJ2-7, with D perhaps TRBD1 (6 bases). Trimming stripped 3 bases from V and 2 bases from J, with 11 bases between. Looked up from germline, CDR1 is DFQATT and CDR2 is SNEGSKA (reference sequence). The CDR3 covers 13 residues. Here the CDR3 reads CSASLRTAYEQYF. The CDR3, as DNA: TGCAGTGCTAGTCTCAGGACAGCCTACGAGCAGTACTTC.

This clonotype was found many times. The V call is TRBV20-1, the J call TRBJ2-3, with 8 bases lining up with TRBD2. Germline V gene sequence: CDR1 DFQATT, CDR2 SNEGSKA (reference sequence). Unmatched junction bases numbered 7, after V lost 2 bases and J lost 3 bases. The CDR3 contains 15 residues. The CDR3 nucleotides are TGCAGTGCTAGACATGGCGGGGGGCCGACAGATACGCAGTATTTT. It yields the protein CSARHGGGPTDTQYF.

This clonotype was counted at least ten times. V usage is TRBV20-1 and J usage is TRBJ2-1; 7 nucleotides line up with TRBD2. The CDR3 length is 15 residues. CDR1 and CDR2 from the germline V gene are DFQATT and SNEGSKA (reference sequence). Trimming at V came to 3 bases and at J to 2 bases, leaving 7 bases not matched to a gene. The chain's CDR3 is CSASHPGLTYNEQFF. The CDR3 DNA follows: TGCAGTGCTAGCCATCCGGGACTAACCTACAATGAGCAGTTCTTC.

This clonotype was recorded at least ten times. The CDR3 spells CASSLDTTDTQYF. CDR3 DNA sequence: TGCGCCAGCAGCCTTGATACAACTGATACGCAGTATTTT. The V and J genes are TRBV5-1 and TRBJ2-3; D ambiguous. In germline, CDR1 is SGHRS, CDR2 YFSETQ. V was trimmed by 4 bases and J by 6 bases, leaving 12 bases between them. The CDR3 spans 13 residues.

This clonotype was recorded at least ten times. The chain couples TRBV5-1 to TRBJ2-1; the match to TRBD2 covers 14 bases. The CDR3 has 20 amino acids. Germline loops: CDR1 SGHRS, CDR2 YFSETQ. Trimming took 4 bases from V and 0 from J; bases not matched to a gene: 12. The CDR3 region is CASSTGDGTSGGFSYNEQFF. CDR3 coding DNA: TGCGCCAGCAGCACGGGTGACGGGACTAGCGGGGGCTTCTCCTACAATGAGCAGTTCTTC.

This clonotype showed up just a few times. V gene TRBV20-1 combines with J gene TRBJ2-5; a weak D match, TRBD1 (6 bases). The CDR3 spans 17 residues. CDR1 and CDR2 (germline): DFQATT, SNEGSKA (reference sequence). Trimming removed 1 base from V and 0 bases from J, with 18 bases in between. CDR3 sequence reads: CSARGHTPRGYQETQYF. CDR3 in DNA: TGCAGTGCTAGAGGTCACACTCCCAGGGGATACCAAGAGACCCAGTACTTC.